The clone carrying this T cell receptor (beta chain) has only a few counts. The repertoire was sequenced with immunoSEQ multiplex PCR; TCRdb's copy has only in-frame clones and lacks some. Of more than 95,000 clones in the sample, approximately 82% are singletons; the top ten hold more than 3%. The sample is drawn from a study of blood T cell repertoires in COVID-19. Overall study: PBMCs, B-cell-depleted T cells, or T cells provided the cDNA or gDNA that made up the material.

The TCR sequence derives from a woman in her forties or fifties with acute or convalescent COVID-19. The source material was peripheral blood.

CDR3 sequence reads: CASSVSRDRARGEQYF. DNA for the CDR3: TGTGCCAGCAGCGTCAGCCGGGACAGGGCCCGCGGCGAGCAGTACTTC. The V call is TRBV7-9, the J call TRBJ2-7; 9 nucleotides match TRBD1. The CDR3 is made up of 16 amino acids. Trimming removed 5 bases from V and 6 bases from J; junction bases left unmatched: 14. CDR1 and CDR2 from the germline V gene are SEHNR and FQNEAQ (reference sequence).